This T cell receptor (beta chain) was captured by sequencing in a study of blood T cells in healthy people across ages. Regarding the study as a whole: The unsorted PBMCs prevented any conclusive comparison of naive versus antigen-experienced cells.

A remark on this clonotype: Its cognate antigen is unknown.

CDR1 and CDR2 (germline): SGHRS, YFSETQ. Between the trimmed V and J ends, which lost 4 bases and 2 bases, there was a span of 12 bases. This CDR3 is built from 14 residues. Next came a second PCR, run for about 7 to 12 cycles, which used a sample-barcoded 5' primer along with a J-beta primer mix. TCRdb passed the 5' RACE reads through MiXCR, listing each CDR3 protein once. The table shows roughly 700,000 distinct CDR3 sequences, with 45% to 50% occurring only once. This rearrangement joins TRBV5-1 to TRBJ1-1; D remains unclear. The material sequenced was blood. The receptor's source is a woman in her sixties or seventies in good health. The CDR3 bases are TGCGCCAGCAGCCACCCAGAGGGAAACACTGAAGCTTTCTTT. This translates into CASSHPEGNTEAFF.